Listed below are T cell receptor beta chains from one sample, sequenced in a study of blood T cell repertoires in COVID-19. Data came from immunoSEQ multiplex PCR; TCRdb stores just in-frame clones and leaves some out. Among over 150,000 clones listed, roughly 72% were seen once. Source material: peripheral blood. The receptors here all came from an elderly woman with acute or convalescent COVID-19. The CDR3 runs from the conserved cysteine through the conserved F or W. The D gene is left open where the match is weak.

V: TRBV25-1; J: TRBJ2-1; D: TRBD1; CDR3: CASSEYGGQNNEQFF; DNA: TGTGCCAGCAGTGAATATGGGGGACAGAACAATGAGCAGTTCTTC
V: TRBV3-1/TRBV3-2; J: TRBJ1-1; D: -; CDR3: CASLQGTEAFF; DNA: TGTGCCAGTCTCCAGGGGACTGAAGCTTTCTTT
V: TRBV18; J: TRBJ2-7; D: TRBD2; CDR3: CASSPTSGVNYEQYF; DNA: TGTGCCAGCTCACCAACTAGCGGGGTTAACTACGAGCAGTACTTC
V: TRBV19; J: TRBJ2-2; D: -; CDR3: CASEGWRTGELFF; DNA: TGTGCCAGTGAAGGGTGGAGGACCGGGGAGCTGTTTTTT
V: TRBV18; J: TRBJ1-1; D: -; CDR3: CASSPPNMGTSLAAFF; DNA: TGTGCCAGCTCACCACCGAATATGGGCACCTCCCTGGCAGCTTTCTTT
V: TRBV14; J: TRBJ2-1; D: -; CDR3: CASSQLRASVSSYNEQFF; DNA: TGTGCCAGCAGCCAGTTGAGGGCGAGCGTGAGCTCCTACAATGAGCAGTTCTTC
V: TRBV3-1/TRBV3-2; J: TRBJ2-7; D: TRBD2; CDR3: CASSRTSGSLEQYF; DNA: TGTGCCAGCAGCCGAACTAGCGGGAGCCTCGAGCAGTACTTC
V: TRBV6-2/TRBV6-3; J: TRBJ1-2; D: -; CDR3: CASSYRNPQGPYGYTF; DNA: TGTGCCAGCAGTTACCGCAACCCACAGGGACCCTATGGCTACACCTTC
V: TRBV12-5; J: TRBJ2-1; D: TRBD1; CDR3: CASGLETGANEQFF; DNA: TGTGCTAGTGGCCTAGAGACAGGGGCCAATGAGCAGTTCTTC
V: TRBV5-6; J: TRBJ1-6; D: TRBD1; CDR3: CASSLDRGSPSSPLHF; DNA: TGTGCCAGCAGCTTGGACAGGGGAAGCCCTAGTTCACCCCTCCACTTT
V: TRBV25-1; J: TRBJ1-1; D: TRBD1; CDR3: CASNGQGGTEAFF; DNA: TGTGCCAGCAACGGACAGGGAGGCACTGAAGCTTTCTTT
V: TRBV14; J: TRBJ1-2; D: TRBD1; CDR3: CASSQERTGGHGYTF; DNA: TGTGCCAGCAGCCAAGAGAGGACAGGGGGACATGGCTACACCTTC
V: TRBV5-1; J: TRBJ2-4; D: -; CDR3: CASSTGGDVKNIQYF; DNA: TGCGCCAGCAGCACGGGCGGGGACGTCAAAAACATTCAGTACTTC
V: TRBV29-1; J: TRBJ1-2; D: -; CDR3: CSVEDFGRGETGYTF; DNA: TGCAGCGTTGAAGATTTTGGCAGGGGAGAGACAGGCTACACCTTC
V: TRBV2; J: TRBJ2-1; D: -; CDR3: CASSVNSGSYNEQFF; DNA: TGTGCCAGCAGTGTAAACTCCGGCTCCTACAATGAGCAGTTCTTC
V: TRBV19; J: TRBJ1-5; D: -; CDR3: CASTVGRNRQQPQHF; DNA: TGTGCCAGTACCGTAGGGAGGAACAGGCAACAGCCCCAGCATTTT
V: TRBV5-6; J: TRBJ2-7; D: -; CDR3: CASSPGTNYEQYF; DNA: TGTGCCAGCAGCCCTGGGACAAACTACGAGCAGTACTTC
V: TRBV7-2; J: TRBJ1-3; D: -; CDR3: CASSFEGGNTIYF; DNA: TGTGCCAGCAGCTTTGAGGGAGGAAACACCATATATTTT
V: TRBV10-2; J: TRBJ2-5; D: TRBD1; CDR3: CASSGEGQGGRETQYF; DNA: TGCGCCAGCAGTGGGGAGGGACAGGGAGGTAGAGAGACCCAGTACTTC
V: TRBV2; J: TRBJ1-2; D: -; CDR3: CASTDSNYGYTF; DNA: TGTGCCAGCACAGATTCTAACTATGGCTACACCTTC
V: TRBV25-1; J: TRBJ2-2; D: -; CDR3: CASSERVEAELFF; DNA: TGTGCCAGCAGTGAGAGGGTCGAGGCGGAGCTGTTTTTT
V: TRBV6-5; J: TRBJ2-7; D: -; CDR3: CASRLAATYEQYF; DNA: TGTGCCAGCAGGTTAGCAGCCACTTACGAGCAGTACTTC
V: TRBV6-1; J: TRBJ2-2; D: TRBD2; CDR3: CASSEPGLAPFTGELFF; DNA: TGTGCCAGCAGTGAACCGGGACTAGCCCCTTTCACCGGGGAGCTGTTTTTT
V: TRBV9; J: TRBJ1-5; D: TRBD1; CDR3: CASSAGTGGSQPQHF; DNA: TGTGCCAGCAGCGCCGGGACAGGGGGCAGTCAGCCCCAGCATTTT
V: TRBV5-8; J: TRBJ2-7; D: -; CDR3: CASSLRTPYF; DNA: TGTGCCAGCAGCTTGAGGACACCCTACTTC
V: TRBV5-4; J: TRBJ2-1; D: TRBD2; CDR3: CASSFGGASGYNEQFF; DNA: TGTGCCAGCAGCTTTGGAGGGGCTAGCGGATACAATGAGCAGTTCTTC
V: TRBV29-1; J: TRBJ1-1; D: TRBD1; CDR3: CSVAGTDKNTEAFF; DNA: TGCAGCGTAGCCGGGACAGACAAGAACACTGAAGCTTTCTTT